These 7 T cell receptor beta chains came from one sample sequenced in a study of CD8+ T cells in alopecia areata. After isolation, RNA underwent reverse transcription to generate cDNA as the sequencing template. Profiled with immunoSEQ multiplex PCR; TCRdb holds only in-frame clones, not every one. Of roughly 140,000 clones listed, 40% to 65% are singletons. Sample: CD4+ T cells sorted from blood, taken at week 0. The receptors here all came from a human donor with alopecia areata.

The DNA of the CDR3 is TGTGCCTGGAGGGTAAGGGGACCGGTACCAAAAGAGACCCAGTACTTC. Translation gives CAWRVRGPVPKETQYF. V gene TRBV30 combines with J gene TRBJ2-5; either TRBD1 or TRBD2 may fit D (5 bases each). Germline CDR1 reads GTSNPN; CDR2 reads SVGIG (reference sequence). This CDR3 is built from 16 residues. Trimming took 3 bases from V and 3 from J, leaving 20 bases between them.

As regards this clone: This specimen includes other DNA sequences encoding the same CDR3. The V gene is TRBV5-1, the J gene TRBJ2-3; possibly TRBD1 for D (6 bases). Germline loops: CDR1 SGHRS, CDR2 YFSETQ. Trimming took 2 bases from V and 5 from J, leaving 9 bases between them. The CDR3 covers 13 residues. CDR3 nucleotide sequence: TGCGCCAGCAGCTTCCCAGGGGAAGATACGCAGTATTTT. It yields the protein CASSFPGEDTQYF.

This clone was detected a few times. This sequence joins TRBV7-9 and TRBJ2-1, with TRBD2 as a possible D gene (6 bases). Trimming took off 5 bases at V and 0 bases at J, with 17 bases between the two ends. Germline CDR1 and CDR2: SEHNR and FQNEAQ (reference sequence). CDR3 length equals 17 residues. CDR3 DNA sequence: TGTGCCAGCAGCCAAATAAGGGCGGGAAACTCCTACAATGAGCAGTTCTTC. Its protein is CASSQIRAGNSYNEQFF.

This clone was counted a few times. The chain carries TRBV30 and TRBJ2-2, with 7 bases identical to TRBD1. Germline-derived CDR1 and CDR2 are GTSNPN and SVGIG (reference sequence). J lost 1 base, V lost 1 base, and 0 bases had no gene match. The length of the CDR3 is 14 residues. The CDR3 DNA reads TGTGCCTGGAGTGGACAGGGGAACACCGGGGAGCTGTTTTTT. Its translation: CAWSGQGNTGELFF.

This sequence joins TRBV2 and TRBJ2-1; D is unresolved. The CDR3 spans 14 residues. The V end was cut by 7 bases, the J end by 8 bases, with 18 bases between. From germline, CDR1 is SNHLY and CDR2 FYNNEI. The CDR3 region is CASKSADYKDEQFF. Here the CDR3 DNA reads TGTGCCAGCAAGAGCGCCGATTACAAAGATGAGCAGTTCTTC.

There are a few counts of this clone. The chain carries TRBV29-1 and TRBJ2-5; TRBD1 matches at 9 bases. Looked up from germline, CDR1 is SQVTM and CDR2 is ANQGSEA. V was pared by 6 bases and J by 5 bases, with 10 bases of the junction left unmatched. This CDR3 region has 14 residues. CDR3 in DNA: TGCAGCGTCGACCGGGACAGGGATGTGGAGACCCAGTACTTC. Translation gives CSVDRDRDVETQYF.

The chain uses TRBV9 and TRBJ2-2, with TRBD1 identical over 7 bases. The V gene's germline CDR1 is SGDLS and CDR2 YYNGEE. Trimming removed 0 bases from V and 1 base from J; junction bases left unmatched: 3. This CDR3 has 16 residues. CDR3 amino acids: CASSVGGGWNTGELFF. The DNA for the CDR3 is TGTGCCAGCAGCGTAGGAGGGGGCTGGAACACCGGGGAGCTGTTTTTT.